This T cell receptor (beta chain) appears in the sequencing data of a study of shared clonotypes between healthy human individuals. Deep was the level at which the assay was run. This table comes from immunoSEQ multiplex PCR, and its TCRdb copy is limited to in-frame clones, with some not included. The profile shows roughly 1.4 million clones, approximately 98.5% of them singletons. Trimming took off 0 bases at V and 6 bases at J, with 9 bases between the two ends. CDR1 and CDR2 (germline): SGHNT, YENEEA. This CDR3 region has 13 residues. Source material: naive CD4+ T cells sorted from blood. Subset given: CD45RA+ positively selected. V is TRBV11-3 and J is TRBJ2-7, with D maybe TRBD1 (5 bases). The clonotype was recovered from a man aged 25-45 years in good health. DNA for the CDR3: TGTGCCAGCAGCTTAGATTGGGGCAGCGAGCAGTACTTC. Translation gives CASSLDWGSEQYF.